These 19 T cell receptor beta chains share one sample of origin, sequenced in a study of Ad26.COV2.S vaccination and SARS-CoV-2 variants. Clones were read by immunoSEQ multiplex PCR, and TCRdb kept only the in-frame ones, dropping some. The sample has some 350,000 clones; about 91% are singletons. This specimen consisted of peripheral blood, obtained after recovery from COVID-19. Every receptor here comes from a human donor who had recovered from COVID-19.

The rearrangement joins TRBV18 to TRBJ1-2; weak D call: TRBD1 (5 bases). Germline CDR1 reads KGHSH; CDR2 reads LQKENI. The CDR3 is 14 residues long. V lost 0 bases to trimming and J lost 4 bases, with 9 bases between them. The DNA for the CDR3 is TGTGCCAGCTCACCACCCTCAGGGAGCTATGGCTACACCTTC. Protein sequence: CASSPPSGSYGYTF.

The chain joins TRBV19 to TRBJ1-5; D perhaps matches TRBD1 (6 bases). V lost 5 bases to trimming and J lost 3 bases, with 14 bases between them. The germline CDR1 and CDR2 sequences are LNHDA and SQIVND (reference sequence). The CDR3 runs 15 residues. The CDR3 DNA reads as TGTGCCAGTAGTCCCGTGGACAGAAACAATCAGCCCCAGCATTTT. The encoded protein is CASSPVDRNNQPQHF.

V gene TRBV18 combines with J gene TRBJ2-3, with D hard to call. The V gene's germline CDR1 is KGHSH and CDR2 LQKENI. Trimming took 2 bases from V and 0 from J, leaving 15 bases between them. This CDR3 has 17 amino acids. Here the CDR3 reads CASSPIVGNPSTDTQYF. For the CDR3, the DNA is TGTGCCAGCTCACCAATCGTTGGGAATCCTAGCACAGATACGCAGTATTTT.

The CDR3: CATRDRGRFDEAFF. CDR3 coding DNA: TGTGCCACCCGGGACAGGGGGCGTTTTGATGAAGCTTTCTTT. The rearrangement joins TRBV19 to TRBJ1-1; TRBD1 aligns across 12 bases. In germline, CDR1 is LNHDA, CDR2 SQIVND (reference sequence). The CDR3 has 14 amino acids. V dropped 10 bases and J dropped 7; count of bases not matched to a gene: 10.

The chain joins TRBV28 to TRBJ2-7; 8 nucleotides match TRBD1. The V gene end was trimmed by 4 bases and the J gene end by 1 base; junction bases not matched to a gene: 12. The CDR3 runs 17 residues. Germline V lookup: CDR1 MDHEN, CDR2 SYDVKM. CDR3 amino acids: CASSSPYRDRSSYEQYF. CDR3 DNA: TGTGCCAGCAGTTCACCATACCGGGACAGGAGTTCCTACGAGCAGTACTTC.

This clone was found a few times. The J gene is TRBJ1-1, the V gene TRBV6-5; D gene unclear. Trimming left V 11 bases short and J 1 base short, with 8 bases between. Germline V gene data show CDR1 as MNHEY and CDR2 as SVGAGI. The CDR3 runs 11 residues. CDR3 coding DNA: TGTGCCGCCCACAGGAACACTGAAGCTTTCTTT. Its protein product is CAAHRNTEAFF.

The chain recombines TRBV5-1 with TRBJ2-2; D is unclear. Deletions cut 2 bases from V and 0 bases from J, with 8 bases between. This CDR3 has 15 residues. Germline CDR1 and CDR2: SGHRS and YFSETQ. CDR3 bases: TGCGCCAGCAGCTTTATGAGTTCGAACACCGGGGAGCTGTTTTTT. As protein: CASSFMSSNTGELFF.

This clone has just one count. CDR3 in amino acids: CSASGAHEQYF. CDR3 nucleotide sequence: TGCAGTGCTTCAGGGGCGCACGAGCAGTACTTC. This chain uses TRBV20-1 with TRBJ2-7; maybe TRBD1 (6 bases). Trimming stripped 5 bases from V and 5 bases from J, with 10 bases between. This CDR3 comprises 11 residues. CDR1 is DFQATT, CDR2 SNEGSKA, per germline (reference sequence).

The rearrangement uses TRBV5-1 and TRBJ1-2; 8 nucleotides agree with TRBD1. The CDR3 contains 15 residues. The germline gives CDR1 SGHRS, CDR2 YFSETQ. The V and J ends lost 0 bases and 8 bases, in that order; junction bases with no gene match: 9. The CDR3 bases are TGCGCCAGCAGCTTGGACCGGACAGGGCCTAGGGGCTACACCTTC. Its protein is CASSLDRTGPRGYTF.

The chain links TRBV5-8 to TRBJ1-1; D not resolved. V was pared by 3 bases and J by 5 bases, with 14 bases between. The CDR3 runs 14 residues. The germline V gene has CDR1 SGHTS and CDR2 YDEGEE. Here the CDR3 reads CASSSEEFGTEAFF. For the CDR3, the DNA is TGTGCCAGCAGCTCGGAGGAGTTCGGGACTGAAGCTTTCTTT.

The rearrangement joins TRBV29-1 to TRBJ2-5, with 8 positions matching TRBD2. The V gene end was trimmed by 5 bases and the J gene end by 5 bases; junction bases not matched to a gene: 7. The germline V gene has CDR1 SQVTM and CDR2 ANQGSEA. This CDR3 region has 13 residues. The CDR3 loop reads CSVRGGLTETQYF. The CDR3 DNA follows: TGCAGCGTTCGCGGGGGGTTAACGGAGACCCAGTACTTC.

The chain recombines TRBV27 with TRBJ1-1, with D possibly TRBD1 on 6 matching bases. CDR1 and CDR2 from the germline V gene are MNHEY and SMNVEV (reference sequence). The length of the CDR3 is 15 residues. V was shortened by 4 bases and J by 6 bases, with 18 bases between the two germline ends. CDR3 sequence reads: CASSSRGREIPEAFF. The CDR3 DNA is TGTGCCAGCAGTTCCAGGGGTCGAGAGATCCCTGAAGCTTTCTTT.

The CDR3 coding sequence is TGTGCCTGGAGCGGAAGTTCCCGGGACAACTCCTACGAGCAGTACTTC. It codes for CAWSGSSRDNSYEQYF. This rearrangement joins TRBV30 to TRBJ2-7, with a tentative D call TRBD1 (6 bases). The CDR3 has 16 amino acids. The V gene lost 3 bases and the J gene lost 0 bases, with 18 bases spanning the gap. CDR1 and CDR2 from the germline V gene are GTSNPN and SVGIG (reference sequence).

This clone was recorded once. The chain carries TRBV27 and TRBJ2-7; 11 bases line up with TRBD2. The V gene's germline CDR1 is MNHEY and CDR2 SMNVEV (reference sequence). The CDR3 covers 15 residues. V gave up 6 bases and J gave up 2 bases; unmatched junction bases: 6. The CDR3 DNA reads TGTGCCAGCAGCGCTCTAGCGGGGGGAACCTACGAGCAGTACTTC. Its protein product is CASSALAGGTYEQYF.

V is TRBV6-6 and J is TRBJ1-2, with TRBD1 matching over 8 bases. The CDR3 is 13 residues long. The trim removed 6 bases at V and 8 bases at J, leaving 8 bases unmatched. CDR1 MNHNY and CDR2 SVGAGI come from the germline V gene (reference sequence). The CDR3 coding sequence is TGTGCCAGCAGCCTACAGGGGACAGGAGGCTACACCTTC. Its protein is CASSLQGTGGYTF.

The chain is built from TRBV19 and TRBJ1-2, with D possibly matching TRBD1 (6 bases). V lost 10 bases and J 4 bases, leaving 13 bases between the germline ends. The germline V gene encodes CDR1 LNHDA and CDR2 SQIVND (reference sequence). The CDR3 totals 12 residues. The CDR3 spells CATSGTLYGYTF. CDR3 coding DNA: TGTGCCACCTCCGGGACACTCTATGGCTACACCTTC.

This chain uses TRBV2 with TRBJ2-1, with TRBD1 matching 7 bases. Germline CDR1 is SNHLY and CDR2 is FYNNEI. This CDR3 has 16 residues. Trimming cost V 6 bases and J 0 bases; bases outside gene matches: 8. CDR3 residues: CASRNGDSSSYNEQFF. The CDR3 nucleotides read TGTGCCAGCAGGAACGGGGACAGTAGCTCCTACAATGAGCAGTTCTTC.

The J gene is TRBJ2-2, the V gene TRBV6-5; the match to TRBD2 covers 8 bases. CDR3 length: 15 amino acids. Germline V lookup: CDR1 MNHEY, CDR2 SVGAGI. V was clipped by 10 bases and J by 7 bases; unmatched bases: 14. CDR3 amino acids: CATPPGGSGGGELFF. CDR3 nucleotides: TGTGCCACTCCCCCCGGGGGCAGCGGGGGCGGGGAGCTGTTTTTT.

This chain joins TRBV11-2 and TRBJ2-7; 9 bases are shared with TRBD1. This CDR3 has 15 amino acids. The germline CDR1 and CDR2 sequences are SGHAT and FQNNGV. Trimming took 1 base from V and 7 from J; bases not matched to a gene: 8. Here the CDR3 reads CASSLGDRVIGEQYF. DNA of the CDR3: TGTGCCAGCAGCTTAGGGGACAGGGTAATCGGGGAGCAGTACTTC.